The 14 T cell receptor beta chains presented below share a single source sample, sequenced in a study of blood T cell repertoires in COVID-19. Data came from immunoSEQ multiplex PCR; TCRdb stores just in-frame clones and leaves some out. The sample includes tens of thousands of clones, approximately 89% seen only once; the top ten take nearly 5%. Specimen: peripheral blood. Receptors were obtained from a man in his fifties or sixties with active COVID-19.

This rearrangement joins TRBV24-1 to TRBJ2-5; D gene ambiguous. The CDR3 sequence is 15 residues long. Between the trimmed V and J ends, which lost 2 bases and 2 bases, there was a span of 11 bases. The germline CDR1 and CDR2 sequences are KGHDR and SFDVKD. CDR3 DNA: TGTGCCACCAGTGATTCTAGTCCCCCTCAAGAGACCCAGTACTTC. Residues: CATSDSSPPQETQYF.

The V gene is TRBV2, the J gene TRBJ1-6, with no clear D. V was cut by 5 bases and J by 9 bases, with 11 bases left in between. The germline V gene encodes CDR1 SNHLY and CDR2 FYNNEI. CDR3 length: 13 amino acids. This CDR3 reads CASSPGPLSPLHF. CDR3 bases: TGTGCCAGCAGTCCAGGCCCACTTTCACCCCTCCACTTT.

The chain recombines TRBV9 with TRBJ1-1; 9 bases are shared with TRBD1. The trim removed 0 bases at V and 1 base at J, leaving 4 bases unmatched. This CDR3 is built from 16 residues. Germline loops: CDR1 SGDLS, CDR2 YYNGEE. For the CDR3, the DNA is TGTGCCAGCAGCGTAGGGTCACAGGGGGCGAACACTGAAGCTTTCTTT. It yields the protein CASSVGSQGANTEAFF.

The sample holds a few counts of this clone. The chain uses TRBV10-3 and TRBJ2-3, with TRBD2 matching over 9 bases. Germline V gene data show CDR1 as ENHRY and CDR2 as SYGVKD. The CDR3 has 18 amino acids. The V gene end was trimmed by 0 bases and the J gene end by 0 bases; junction bases not matched to a gene: 7. CDR3 DNA sequence: TGTGCCATCAGTGAGTCGGGACTAGCTGACACTAGCACAGATACGCAGTATTTT. Its protein is CAISESGLADTSTDTQYF.

This clone showed up just once. V usage is TRBV7-2 and J usage is TRBJ1-2; 8 bases line up with TRBD1. The CDR3 length is 15 residues. Germline-derived CDR1 and CDR2 are SGHTA and FQGNSA. The J segment lost 4 bases and the V segment lost 3 bases, leaving 7 bases of the junction unmatched. DNA of the CDR3: TGTGCCAGCAGCTTGAACAGGGGGGAGGGCTATGGCTACACCTTC. Encoded protein: CASSLNRGEGYGYTF. The full variable domain, rest sourced from reference TRBV7-2 and TRBJ1-2, is GAGVSQSPSNKVTEKGKDVELRCDPISGHTALYWYRQSLGQGLEFLIYFQGNSAPDKSGLPSDRFSAERTGGSVSTLTIQRTQQEDSAVYLCASSLNRGEGYGYTFGSGTRLTVV.

The chain joins TRBV19 to TRBJ2-3; a weak D match, TRBD2 (6 bases). CDR1 LNHDA and CDR2 SQIVND come from the germline V gene (reference sequence). The CDR3 is made up of 18 amino acids. V lost 6 bases, J lost 0 bases, and 22 bases lay in between. The CDR3 loop is CASSTGGGWGTSTDTQYF. CDR3 DNA: TGTGCCAGTAGCACAGGTGGAGGGTGGGGGACCAGCACAGATACGCAGTATTTT.

The rearrangement joins TRBV3-1 (or the pseudogene TRBV3-2) to TRBJ1-5; D ambiguous. From germline, CDR1 is LGHDT and CDR2 YNNKEL (reference sequence). This CDR3 contains 15 residues. The V and J ends lost 2 bases and 0 bases respectively, with 8 bases between them. The CDR3 sequence: CASSQKLYSNQPQHF. As DNA, the CDR3 is TGTGCCAGCAGCCAAAAGCTCTATAGCAATCAGCCCCAGCATTTT.

The V gene is TRBV27, the J gene TRBJ2-7, with D possibly being TRBD1 (5 bases). The V and J ends lost 6 bases and 3 bases respectively, with 18 bases between them. The CDR3 is 15 residues long. The germline gives CDR1 MNHEY, CDR2 SMNVEV (reference sequence). This chain's CDR3 is CASSPEAGLVYEQYF. CDR3 sequence (DNA): TGTGCCAGCAGCCCGGAAGCAGGGTTGGTCTACGAGCAGTACTTC.

This rearrangement joins TRBV5-6 to TRBJ1-4; 8 nucleotides agree with TRBD1. The CDR3 runs 17 residues. Looked up from germline, CDR1 is SGHDT and CDR2 is YYEEEE. The J segment lost 4 bases and the V segment lost 4 bases, leaving 12 bases of the junction unmatched. The CDR3 spells CASSASRDRLINEKLFF. As DNA, the CDR3 is TGTGCCAGCAGCGCGTCCCGGGACAGGCTTATTAATGAAAAACTGTTTTTT. Together with reference TRBV5-6 and TRBJ1-4, the CDR3 gives the full variable domain: DAGVTQSPTHLIKTRGQQVTLRCSPKSGHDTVSWYQQALGQGPQFIFQYYEEEERQRGNFPDRFSGHQFPNYSSELNVNALLLGDSALYLCASSASRDRLINEKLFFGSGTQLSVL.

The rearrangement joins TRBV6-6 to TRBJ2-1; 10 bases align to TRBD1. This CDR3 comprises 14 residues. The germline V gene encodes CDR1 MNHNY and CDR2 SVGAGI (reference sequence). With 2 bases clipped from V and 7 bases from J, the junction kept 2 bases outside the gene matches. The CDR3 sequence is CASSYPGQGNEQFF. The CDR3 nucleotides are TGTGCCAGCAGTTACCCGGGACAGGGGAATGAGCAGTTCTTC.

The gene calls are TRBV18 and TRBJ1-2, with 11 bases identical to TRBD1. The CDR3 covers 15 residues. J was trimmed by 1 base and V by 4 bases; bases with no gene match: 2. Germline V lookup: CDR1 KGHSH, CDR2 LQKENI. CDR3 nucleotide sequence: TGTGCCAGCTCACTCGGGACAGGGGGTAACTATGGCTACACCTTC. Protein product: CASSLGTGGNYGYTF.

The V gene is TRBV7-2, the J gene TRBJ2-1, with D unresolved. The CDR3 is 12 amino acids. The germline gives CDR1 SGHTA, CDR2 FQGNSA. V was clipped by 4 bases and J by 6 bases, with 7 bases between them. CDR3 in DNA: TGTGCCAGCAGCTCGGGTCTCAATGAGCAGTTCTTC. It codes for CASSSGLNEQFF.

V usage is TRBV6-2 or TRBV6-3 and J usage is TRBJ1-2; no reliable D call. Germline V lookup: CDR1 MNHEY, CDR2 SVGEGT. The V end lost 5 bases, the J end lost 7 bases, and 8 bases lay between the germline ends. The CDR3 has 11 residues. The CDR3 region is CASSPPGGYTF. The DNA of the CDR3 is TGTGCCAGCAGTCCCCCGGGTGGCTACACCTTC.

The V call is TRBV3-1 (or the pseudogene TRBV3-2), the J call TRBJ1-2; unclear D gene. V lost 1 base and J 5 bases, leaving 17 bases between the germline ends. The CDR3 is 16 amino acids. CDR1 is LGHDT and CDR2 is YNNKEL in the germline V gene (reference sequence). CDR3 region: CASSQVVGAGNYGYTF. As DNA, the CDR3 is TGTGCCAGCAGCCAAGTCGTAGGCGCGGGAAATTATGGCTACACCTTC.